The entry below gives a single TCR beta chain sequence along with its context. This CDR3 contains 14 residues. Germline CDR1 and CDR2: SGHDT and YYEEEE. The germline V and J ends were trimmed by 0 bases and 4 bases, with 10 bases remaining between them. This sample is drawn from a study of T-cell memory formation after mild COVID-19. UMIs and sample barcodes were carried by the TCR alpha and TCR beta cDNA libraries that 5'RACE produced using constant-segment primers. TCRdb passed the 5' RACE reads through MiXCR, listing each CDR3 protein once. In the table there are around 300,000 distinct CDR3 sequences, approximately 13% of which are singletons.

The sequence was obtained from a man younger than 35 who had mild COVID-19 (a few samples of this study predate the infection). Cell type and time point are not known. The sample consisted of PBMCs or a T cell subset sorted from them (not recorded which). This chain uses TRBV5-6 with TRBJ1-1; unclear D gene. CDR3 sequence: CASSLVPTGTEAFF. CDR3 coding DNA: TGTGCCAGCAGCTTGGTTCCCACGGGCACTGAAGCTTTCTTT.